The 3 T cell receptor beta chains presented below share a single source sample, sequenced in a study of regulatory T cells in long-lasting Graves disease. iRepertoire HTBI primers and Arm-PCR of CDR3 regions built TCR beta libraries. TCRdb analysed the multiplex PCR reads with MiXCR anew, one entry per CDR3 protein. The sample records under 450,000 distinct CDR3 sequences, more than 20% being singletons. This sample's time point: persistent/refractory GD, antithyroid drugs over 5 years with positive TRAb. RNA isolated from PBMCs was used to make the TCR library. The source material was peripheral blood mononuclear cells (PBMCs), sampled when the disease was refractory, from a patient treated with antithyroid drugs. The receptor source for this set is a middle-aged woman with Graves disease.

This clonotype came up many times. A junction boundary mismatches the germline segment, possibly from a read error. V is TRBV28 and J is TRBJ2-7; D remains unclear. The CDR3 is made up of 12 amino acids. Germline V gives CDR1 MDHEN, CDR2 SYDVKM. The chain's CDR3 is CASSLSTYEQYF. CDR3 sequence (DNA): TGTGCCAGCAGCTTATCGACTTACGAGCAGTACTTC.

The gene calls are TRBV6-2 or TRBV6-3 and TRBJ1-1, with D unclear. V shed 8 bases and J shed 4 bases, with 14 bases lying between them. CDR1 is MNHEY and CDR2 is SVGEGT in the germline V gene. The length of the CDR3 is 13 residues. This chain's CDR3 is CASLRGEGTEAFF. In DNA form, the CDR3 reads TGTGCCAGCCTAAGAGGAGAGGGCACTGAAGCTTTCTTT.

This clonotype has ten or more counts. V is TRBV11-2 and J is TRBJ1-5, with unresolved D. The CDR3 sequence is 15 residues long. V was clipped by 6 bases and J by 0 bases, with 12 bases between them. Germline CDR1 and CDR2: SGHAT and FQNNGV. This CDR3 is CASRYTKLSNQPQHF. CDR3 sequence (DNA): TGTGCCAGCAGATATACTAAACTTAGCAATCAGCCCCAGCATTTT.